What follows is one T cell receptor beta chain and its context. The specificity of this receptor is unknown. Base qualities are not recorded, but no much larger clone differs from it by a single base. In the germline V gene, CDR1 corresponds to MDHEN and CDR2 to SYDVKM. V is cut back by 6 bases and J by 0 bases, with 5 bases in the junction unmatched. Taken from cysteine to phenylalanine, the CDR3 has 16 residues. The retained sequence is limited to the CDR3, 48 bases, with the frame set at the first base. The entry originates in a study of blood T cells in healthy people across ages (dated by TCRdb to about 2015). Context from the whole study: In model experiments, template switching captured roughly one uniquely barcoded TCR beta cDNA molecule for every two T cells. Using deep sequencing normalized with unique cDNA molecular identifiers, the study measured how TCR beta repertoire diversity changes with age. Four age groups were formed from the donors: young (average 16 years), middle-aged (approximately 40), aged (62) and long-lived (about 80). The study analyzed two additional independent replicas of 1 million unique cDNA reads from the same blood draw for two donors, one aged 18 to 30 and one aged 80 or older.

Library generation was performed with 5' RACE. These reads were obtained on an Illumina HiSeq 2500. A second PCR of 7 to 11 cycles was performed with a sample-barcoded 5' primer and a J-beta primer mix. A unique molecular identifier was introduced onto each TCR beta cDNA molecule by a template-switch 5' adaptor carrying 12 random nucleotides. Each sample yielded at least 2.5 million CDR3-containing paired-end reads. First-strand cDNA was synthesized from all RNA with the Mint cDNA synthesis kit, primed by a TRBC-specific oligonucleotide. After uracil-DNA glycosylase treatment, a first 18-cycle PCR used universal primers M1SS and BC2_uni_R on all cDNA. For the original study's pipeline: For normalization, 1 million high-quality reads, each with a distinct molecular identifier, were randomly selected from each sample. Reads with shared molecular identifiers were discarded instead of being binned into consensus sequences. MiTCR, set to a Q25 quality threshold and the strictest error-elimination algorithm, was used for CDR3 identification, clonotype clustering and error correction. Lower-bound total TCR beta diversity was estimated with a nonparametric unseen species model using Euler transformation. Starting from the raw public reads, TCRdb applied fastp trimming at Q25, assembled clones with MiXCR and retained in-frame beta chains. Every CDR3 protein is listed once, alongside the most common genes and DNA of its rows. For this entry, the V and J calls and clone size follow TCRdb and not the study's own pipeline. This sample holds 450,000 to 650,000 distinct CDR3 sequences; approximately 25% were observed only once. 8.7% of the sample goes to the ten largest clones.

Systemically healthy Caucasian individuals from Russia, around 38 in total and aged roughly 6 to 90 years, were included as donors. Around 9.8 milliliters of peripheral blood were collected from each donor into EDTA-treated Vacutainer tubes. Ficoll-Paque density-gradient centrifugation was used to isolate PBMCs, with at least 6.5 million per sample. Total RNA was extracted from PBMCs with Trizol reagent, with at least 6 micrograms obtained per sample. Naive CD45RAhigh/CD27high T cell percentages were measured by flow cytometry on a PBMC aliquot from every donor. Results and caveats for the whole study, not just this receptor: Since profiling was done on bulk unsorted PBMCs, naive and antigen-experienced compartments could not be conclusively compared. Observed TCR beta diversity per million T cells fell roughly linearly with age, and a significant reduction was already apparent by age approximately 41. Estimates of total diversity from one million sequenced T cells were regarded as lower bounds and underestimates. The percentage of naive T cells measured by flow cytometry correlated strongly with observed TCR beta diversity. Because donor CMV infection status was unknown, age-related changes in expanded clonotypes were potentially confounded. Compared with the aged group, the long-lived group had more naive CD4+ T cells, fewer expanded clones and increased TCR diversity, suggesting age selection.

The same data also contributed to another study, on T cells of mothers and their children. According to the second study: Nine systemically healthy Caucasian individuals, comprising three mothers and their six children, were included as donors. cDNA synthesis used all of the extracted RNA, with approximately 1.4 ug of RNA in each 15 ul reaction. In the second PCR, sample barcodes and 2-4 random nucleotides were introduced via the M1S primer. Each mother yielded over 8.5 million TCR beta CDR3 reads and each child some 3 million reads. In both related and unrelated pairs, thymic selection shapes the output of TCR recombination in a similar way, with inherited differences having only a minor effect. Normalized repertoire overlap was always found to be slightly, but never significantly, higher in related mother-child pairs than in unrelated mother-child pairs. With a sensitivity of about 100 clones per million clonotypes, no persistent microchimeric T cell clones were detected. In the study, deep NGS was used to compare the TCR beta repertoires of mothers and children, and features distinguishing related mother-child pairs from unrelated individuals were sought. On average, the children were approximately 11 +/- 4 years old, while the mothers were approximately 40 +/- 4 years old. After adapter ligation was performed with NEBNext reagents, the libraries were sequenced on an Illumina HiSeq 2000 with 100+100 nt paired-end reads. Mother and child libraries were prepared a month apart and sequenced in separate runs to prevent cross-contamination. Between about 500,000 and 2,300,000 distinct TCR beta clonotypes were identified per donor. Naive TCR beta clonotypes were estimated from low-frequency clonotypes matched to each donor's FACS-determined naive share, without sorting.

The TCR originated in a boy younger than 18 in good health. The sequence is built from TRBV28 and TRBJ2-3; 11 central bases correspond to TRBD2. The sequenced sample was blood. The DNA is TGTGCCAGCAGCCCGTGGACTAGCGGGAGCACAGATACGCAGTATTTT. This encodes CASSPWTSGSTDTQYF.